This TCR beta chain was retrieved from a study of T cell repertoires in cytomegalovirus infection. Looking at the study overall: HLA-B-restricted CMV epitopes that are well studied were used alongside recently identified HLA-C-restricted ones. Through public TCR beta signatures, both CMV infection and matching HLA type were indicated.

The CDR3 is made up of 15 amino acids. CDR1 SGHTA and CDR2 FQGNSA come from the germline V gene. Trimming cost V 1 base and J 5 bases, with 14 bases left between them. With regard to this clonotype: Antigen specificity is unknown.

One entry per CDR3 protein results from TCRdb running MiXCR on the reads. The profile covers more than 95,000 distinct CDR3 sequences, with more than 30% appearing a single time and about 53% taken by the ten largest. General study points: HLA-C-restricted CMV-specific TCR beta clonotypes prevailed in the ex vivo response. Individuals carrying CMV plus the relevant HLA were identified by cumulative frequency of public TCR beta families.

Sequencing used CD8+ T cells from cultured PBMCs, obtained from culture after CMV antigen stimulation. The source of this sequence is a human donor in good health (CMV status not recorded). Some clones in this sample may be carry-over from other donors' samples. V gene TRBV7-2 combines with J gene TRBJ2-5, with a tentative D call TRBD2 (5 bases). This CDR3 is CASSLVGLAPETQYF. The CDR3 DNA reads as TGTGCCAGCAGCTTAGTCGGGCTAGCTCCGGAGACCCAGTACTTC.